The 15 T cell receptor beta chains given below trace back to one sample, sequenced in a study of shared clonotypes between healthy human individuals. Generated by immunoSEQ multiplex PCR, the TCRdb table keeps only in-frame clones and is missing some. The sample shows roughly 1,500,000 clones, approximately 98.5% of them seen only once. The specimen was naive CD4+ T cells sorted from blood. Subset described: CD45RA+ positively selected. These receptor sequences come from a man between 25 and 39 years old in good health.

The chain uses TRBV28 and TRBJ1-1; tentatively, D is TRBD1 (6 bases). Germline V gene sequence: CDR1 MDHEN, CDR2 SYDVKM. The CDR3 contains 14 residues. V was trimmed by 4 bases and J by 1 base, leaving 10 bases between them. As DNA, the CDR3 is TGTGCCAGCAGTTCCCTACAGGGGAACACTGAAGCTTTCTTT. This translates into CASSSLQGNTEAFF.

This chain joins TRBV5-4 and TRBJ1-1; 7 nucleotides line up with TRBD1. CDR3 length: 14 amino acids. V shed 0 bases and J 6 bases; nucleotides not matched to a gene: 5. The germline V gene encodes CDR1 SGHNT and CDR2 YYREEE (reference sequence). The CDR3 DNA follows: TGTGCCAGCAGCTTGGGGGGAGGGGGCGCTGAAGCTTTCTTT. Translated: CASSLGGGGAEAFF. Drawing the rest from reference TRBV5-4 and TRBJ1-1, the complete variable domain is ETGVTQSPTHLIKTRGQQVTLRCSSQSGHNTVSWYQQALGQGPQFIFQYYREEENGRGNFPPRFSGLQFPNYSSELNVNALELDDSALYLCASSLGGGGAEAFFGQGTRLTVV.

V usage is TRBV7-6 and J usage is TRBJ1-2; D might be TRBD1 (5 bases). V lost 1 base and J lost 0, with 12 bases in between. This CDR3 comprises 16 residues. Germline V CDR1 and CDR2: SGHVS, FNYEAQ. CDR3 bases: TGTGCCAGCAGCTTAGTACAGGATACCGCTAACTATGGCTACACCTTC. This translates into CASSLVQDTANYGYTF.

CDR3 sequence: CASSYEGAQSNTEAFF. The CDR3 DNA reads as TGTGCCAGCAGTTACGAGGGGGCCCAATCCAACACTGAAGCTTTCTTT. The rearrangement links TRBV6-5 to TRBJ1-1; TRBD1 matches 7 bases. V trimming: 2 bases; J trimming: 2 bases; junction bases outside the gene matches: 8. The V gene's germline CDR1 is MNHEY and CDR2 SVGAGI. This CDR3 spans 16 amino acids.

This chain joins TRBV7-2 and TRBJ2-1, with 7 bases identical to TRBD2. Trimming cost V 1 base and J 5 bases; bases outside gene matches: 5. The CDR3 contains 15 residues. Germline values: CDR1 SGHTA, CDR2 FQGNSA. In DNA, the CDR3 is TGTGCCAGCAGCTTAGGTTTAGCGGGCCACAATGAGCAGTTCTTC. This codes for CASSLGLAGHNEQFF.

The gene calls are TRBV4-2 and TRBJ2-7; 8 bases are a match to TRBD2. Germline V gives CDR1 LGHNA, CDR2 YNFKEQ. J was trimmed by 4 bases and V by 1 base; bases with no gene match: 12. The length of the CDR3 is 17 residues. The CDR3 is CASSQAAGASGPYEQYF. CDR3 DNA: TGTGCCAGCAGCCAAGCAGCAGGGGCTAGCGGGCCTTACGAGCAGTACTTC.

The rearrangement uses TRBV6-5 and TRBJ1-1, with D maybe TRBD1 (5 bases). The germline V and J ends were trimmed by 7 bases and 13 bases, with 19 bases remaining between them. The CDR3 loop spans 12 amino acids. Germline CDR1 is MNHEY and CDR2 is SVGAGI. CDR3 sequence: CASTKGPGTVFF. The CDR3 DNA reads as TGTGCCAGCACCAAGGGGCCAGGGACGGTTTTCTTT.

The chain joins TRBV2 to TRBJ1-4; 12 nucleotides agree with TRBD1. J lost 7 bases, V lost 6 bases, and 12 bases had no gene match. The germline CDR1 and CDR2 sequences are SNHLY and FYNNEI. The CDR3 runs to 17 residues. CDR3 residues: CASSVNRGQGAGEKLFF. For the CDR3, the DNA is TGTGCCAGCAGCGTAAATCGGGGACAGGGGGCGGGTGAAAAACTGTTTTTT.

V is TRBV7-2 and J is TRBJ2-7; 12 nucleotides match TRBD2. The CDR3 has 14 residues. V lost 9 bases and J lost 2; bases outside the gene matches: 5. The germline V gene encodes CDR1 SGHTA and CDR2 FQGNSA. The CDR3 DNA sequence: TGTGCCAGTAACCGACTAGCGGGGGCCTACGAGCAGTACTTC. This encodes CASNRLAGAYEQYF.

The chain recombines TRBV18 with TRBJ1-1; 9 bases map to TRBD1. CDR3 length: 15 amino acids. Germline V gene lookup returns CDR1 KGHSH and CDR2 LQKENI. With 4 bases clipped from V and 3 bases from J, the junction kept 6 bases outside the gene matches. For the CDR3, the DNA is TGTGCCAGCTCACTCCGACAGGGGGGAGACACTGAAGCTTTCTTT. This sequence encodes CASSLRQGGDTEAFF.

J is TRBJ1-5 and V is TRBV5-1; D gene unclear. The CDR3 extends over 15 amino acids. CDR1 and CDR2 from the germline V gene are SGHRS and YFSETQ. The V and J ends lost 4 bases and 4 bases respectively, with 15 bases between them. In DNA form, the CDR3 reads TGCGCCAGCAGCGGGAAAAGGGATGGGAATCAGCCCCAGCATTTT. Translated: CASSGKRDGNQPQHF.

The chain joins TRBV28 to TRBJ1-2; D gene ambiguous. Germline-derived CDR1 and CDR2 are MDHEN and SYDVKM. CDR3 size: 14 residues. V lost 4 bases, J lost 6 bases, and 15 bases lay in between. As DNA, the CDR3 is TGTGCCAGCAGTTCGCCAGGAACCCTTGATGGCTACACCTTC. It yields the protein CASSSPGTLDGYTF.

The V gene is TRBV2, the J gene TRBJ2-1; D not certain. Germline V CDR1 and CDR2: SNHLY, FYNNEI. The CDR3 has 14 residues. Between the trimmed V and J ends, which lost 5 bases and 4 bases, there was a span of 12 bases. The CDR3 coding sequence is TGTGCCAGCAGTCAACAGTTCTTATACAATGAGCAGTTCTTC. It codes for CASSQQFLYNEQFF.

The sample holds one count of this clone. The CDR3 DNA follows: TGTGCCACCAGCGCCCCCCCTAGCGCGAATCCAAGGAGCTCCTACAATGAGCAGTTCTTC. This translates into CATSAPPSANPRSSYNEQFF. The chain uses TRBV15 and TRBJ2-1; TRBD2 might be the D (6 bases). The CDR3 consists of 20 residues. The V gene's germline CDR1 is LNHNV and CDR2 YYDKDF (reference sequence). V dropped 5 bases and J dropped 0 bases, with 26 bases sitting between them.

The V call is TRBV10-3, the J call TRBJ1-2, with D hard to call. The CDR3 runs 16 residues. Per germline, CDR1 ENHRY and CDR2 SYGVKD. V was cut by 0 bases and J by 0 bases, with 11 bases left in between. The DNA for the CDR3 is TGTGCCATCAGTGAGTCTCTGGCCCGAGCTAACTATGGCTACACCTTC. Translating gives CAISESLARANYGYTF.